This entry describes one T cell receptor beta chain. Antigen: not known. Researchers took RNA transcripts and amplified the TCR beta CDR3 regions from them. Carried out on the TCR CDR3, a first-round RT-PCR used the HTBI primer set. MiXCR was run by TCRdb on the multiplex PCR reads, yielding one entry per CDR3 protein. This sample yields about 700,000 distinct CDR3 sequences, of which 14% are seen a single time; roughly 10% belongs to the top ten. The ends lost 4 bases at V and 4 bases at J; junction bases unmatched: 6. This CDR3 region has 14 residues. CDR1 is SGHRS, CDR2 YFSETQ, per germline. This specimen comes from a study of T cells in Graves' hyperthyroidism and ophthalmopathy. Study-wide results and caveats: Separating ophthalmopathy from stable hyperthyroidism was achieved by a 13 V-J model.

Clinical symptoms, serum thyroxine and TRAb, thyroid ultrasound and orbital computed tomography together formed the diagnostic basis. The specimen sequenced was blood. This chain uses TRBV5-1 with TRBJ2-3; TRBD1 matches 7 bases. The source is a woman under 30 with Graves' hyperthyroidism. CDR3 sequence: CASSPYQGADTQYF. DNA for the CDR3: TGCGCCAGCAGCCCTTACCAGGGGGCAGATACGCAGTATTTT.